This entry features one TCR beta chain sequence. This sample stems from a study of blood T cell repertoires in COVID-19. About the study: Sample material is recorded as cDNA or gDNA derived from T cells, B-cell-depleted T cells, or PBMCs.

CDR1 is MNHNS, CDR2 SASEGT, per germline. The CDR3 runs 15 residues. After removal of 2 bases from V and 6 bases from J, the junction contained 4 bases not matched to a gene. Measured with immunoSEQ multiplex PCR; TCRdb has only the in-frame clones, and not every one. The sample comprises 200,000 to 250,000 clones, approximately 82% of which are singletons, and about 2.5% rests with the top ten. This clonotype was obtained from a woman aged 70 to 79 with active or convalescent COVID-19. The sample was peripheral blood. The chain uses TRBV6-1 and TRBJ1-4, with 9 bases aligning to TRBD1. As DNA, the CDR3 is TGTGCCAGCAGTGAACACAGGGGGCGGGATGAAAAACTGTTTTTT. Encoded protein: CASSEHRGRDEKLFF.